What follows are 10 T cell receptor beta chains derived from one specimen sequenced in a study of tumor and adjacent non-tumor tissue in lung cancer. RNA was extracted from bulk tissue without any cell sorting. The library came from three nested PCR rounds adapted from ARM-PCR protocols. TCRdb processed the multiplex PCR reads anew with MiXCR; each CDR3 protein has one entry. The sample holds about 93,000 distinct CDR3 sequences, approximately 65% seen once. Input material: lung tumor tissue. The receptors were sampled from a man in his sixties with non-small cell lung cancer.

In the case of this clonotype: The conserved phenylalanine or tryptophan normally closing the CDR3 is absent here, so this likely arose from a read error. J is TRBJ1-3 and V is TRBV29-1, with D hard to call. The germline V gene has CDR1 SQVTM and CDR2 ANQGSEA. The CDR3 is made up of 15 amino acids. The CDR3 region is CSVRAEQHSGNIIYV. CDR3 sequence (DNA): TGCAGCGTTCGAGCGGAACAGCACTCTGGAAACATCATATATGTT.

This clonotype has ten or more counts. The genes are TRBV27 and TRBJ1-6; the D is unclear. The germline V gene encodes CDR1 MNHEY and CDR2 SMNVEV (reference sequence). The CDR3 contains 17 residues. Trimming left V 6 bases short and J 0 bases short, with 15 bases between. This CDR3 reads CASSRGTPSSYNSPLHF. The CDR3, as DNA: TGTGCCAGCAGCCGTGGAACGCCGAGCTCCTATAATTCACCCCTCCACTTT.

Details on this clonotype: At one end, the junction sequence differs from germline, possibly due to a read error. The gene calls are TRBV6-5 and TRBJ2-2; 7 bases are a match to TRBD1. The germline V gene encodes CDR1 MNHEY and CDR2 SVGAGI. The CDR3 loop spans 15 amino acids. The CDR3 is CVSMSGTVDTGELFF. The CDR3, as DNA: TGTGTCAGCATGTCCGGGACAGTGGACACCGGGGAGCTGTTTTTT.

This clonotype showed up many times. The gene calls are TRBV12-3 or TRBV12-4 and TRBJ1-1; no clear D. Trimming shortened V by 3 bases and J by 1 base, and 9 bases separated the two germline ends. CDR3 length equals 14 residues. CDR3 coding DNA: TGTGCCAGCAGTTTTCCGACACAGAACACTGAAGCTTTCTTT. Translating gives CASSFPTQNTEAFF.

The sample holds many counts of this clonotype. The V and J genes are TRBV6-1 and TRBJ1-1; the match to TRBD1 covers 8 bases. The CDR3 has 14 residues. CDR1 is MNHNS and CDR2 is SASEGT in the germline V gene. The J segment lost 7 bases and the V segment lost 5 bases, leaving 9 bases of the junction unmatched. The CDR3 sequence: CASSRTGPSSEAFF. The CDR3 coding sequence is TGTGCCAGCAGTCGGACAGGGCCCTCGAGTGAAGCTTTCTTT.

About this clonotype itself: No conserved phenylalanine or tryptophan ends this CDR3, so it is likely a read error. Because the CDR3's place on the DNA is in doubt, the DNA is left out and the CDR3 is given as listed by TCRdb. The V gene is TRBV11-2, the J gene TRBJ2-1; TRBD1 is taken as the D call from the table, unchecked against the DNA. The CDR3 is 15 amino acids in total, end residues counted. CDR1 is SGHAT and CDR2 is FQNNGV in the germline V gene. The CDR3 spells CASSPHRGMRGEQSL.

Of note for this clonotype: At one end the junction does not follow the germline gene, possibly because of a read error. This chain joins TRBV29-1 and TRBJ2-1; maybe TRBD1 (6 bases). Germline values: CDR1 SQVTM, CDR2 ANQGSEA. The CDR3 is 15 residues long. DNA of the CDR3: TGCAGCGTTTACGTACAGGGCTACTCCTTCAATGAGCAGTTCTTC. Residues: CSVYVQGYSFNEQFF.

This clonotype was seen a handful of times. Just one base apart from a much larger clone, this may be a read error. The chain couples TRBV28 to TRBJ1-3; a possible D gene is TRBD1 (5 bases). V was clipped by 5 bases and J by 0 bases, with 17 bases between them. The CDR3 is 17 amino acids. The V gene's germline CDR1 is MDHEN and CDR2 SYDVKM. CDR3 in amino acids: CASSLFMTGLSGNTIYF. Written as DNA, the CDR3 is TGTGCCAGCAGTCTATTCATGACGGGACTCTCTGGAAACACCATATATTTT.

Concerning this clonotype: This may come from a read error, since a much larger clone is one base off. The conserved phenylalanine or tryptophan normally closing the CDR3 is absent here, so this likely arose from a read error. J is TRBJ2-2 and V is TRBV20-1, with D unresolved. The germline V gene encodes CDR1 DFQATT and CDR2 SNEGSKA (reference sequence). This CDR3 has 16 residues. Trimming took off 0 bases at V and 7 bases at J, with 18 bases between the two ends. CDR3 DNA sequence: TGCAGTGCTAGAGATCGGAGTAGCTGGGGAATCGGGGAGCTGTTTTAT. This sequence encodes CSARDRSSWGIGELFY.

About this clonotype itself: At one boundary the junction diverges from the germline segment, which might be a read error. The J gene is TRBJ1-1, the V gene TRBV11-1; D is possibly TRBD1 (6 bases). In germline, CDR1 is SGHAT, CDR2 FQDESV (reference sequence). This CDR3 is 14 amino acids long. CDR3 sequence (DNA): TGTGCCAGCAGTCAGGGGACAAGGAACACTGAAACTTTCTTT. It yields the protein CASSQGTRNTETFF.